This section outlines one T cell receptor beta chain sequence together with its context. Its antigen remains undetermined. No qualities accompany the bases; no much larger clone lies one base away. This sample was taken from a study of OX40 agonist ivuxolimab in advanced cancers. For the wider study: Ivuxolimab was a fully human IgG2 agonistic monoclonal antibody targeting the costimulatory receptor OX40 (CD134). Of the approximately 50 dose-escalation patients, hepatocellular carcinoma was present in about 20, melanoma in roughly 15, renal cell carcinoma in 9 and head and neck cancer in 9. Partial responses occurred in three dose-escalation patients: two with cutaneous melanoma and one with hepatocellular carcinoma. The paper describes the monotherapy dose-escalation part (N ≈ 52 patients) of the phase I trial of ivuxolimab. Intravenous ivuxolimab was administered to patients every 2 weeks at six dose levels: 0.01, 0.1, 0.3, 1.5, 3 and 10 mg/kg. A male proportion of 82.7% and a mean age of about 60 years, ranging from about 20 to 79, were recorded for the dose-escalation cohort. Patients were allowed to have had prior anti-PD-1, anti-PD-L1 or anti-CTLA-4 therapy, and 40% of the dose-escalation patients had been treated with checkpoint inhibitors. The purpose of peripheral TCRbeta sequencing was to test whether ivuxolimab changed TCR sequence diversity and led to clonal T-cell expansion. What the research found in general, with its limitations: Which antigens the clonally expanded peripheral T cells were specific for was not determined. Low levels of normalized T-cell clonal expansion were also seen in some patients who did not respond. After ivuxolimab, more expanded clones were found on average in CD8+ T cells than in CD4+ T cells. Partial responders in the 0.1-3.0 mg/kg groups had among the lowest normalized peripheral clonal expansion, especially among CD8+ T cells. At doses of 0.1 to 3.0 mg/kg, clonal expansion of both CD4+ and CD8+ blood T cells was observed from baseline to week 6.

Genomic DNA was extracted from sorted cells for sequencing of the TCRbeta CDR3 region. The immunoSEQ Assay was used to sequence the TCRbeta CDR3 regions. TCRdb stores this immuneACCESS table with in-frame sequences only. Part of the clones is absent; in the studies checked, under half of the shortfall reflects unresolved V genes, and no reason is known for the rest. Here the sample has about 46,000 clones; roughly 80% occur a single time. Together, the top ten hold over 2% of the sample. Patients with autoimmune disease history or receiving systemic immunosuppression were excluded from the trial. Peripheral blood for TCR sequencing was collected from all dose cohorts at baseline, on cycle 4 day 1, and on cycle 7 day 1. Samples were obtained from an open-label, multicenter, first-in-human phase I dose-escalation trial of ivuxolimab. Adults with locally advanced or metastatic melanoma, renal cell carcinoma, hepatocellular carcinoma or head and neck squamous cell carcinoma were enrolled in the trial. Before TCR sequencing, CD4+ T cells and CD8+ T cells were sorted from peripheral blood as separate populations.

The sequenced sample was CD4+ or CD8+ T cells sorted from blood, obtained in a trial of the OX40 agonist ivuxolimab. The receptor comes from an adult with an advanced solid tumor such as melanoma, head and neck, liver or kidney cancer.

CDR3 sequence: CASSLELARRDEQFF. The nucleotide sequence reads as follows: TGTGCCAGCAGCTTAGAGCTAGCGCGGAGGGATGAGCAGTTCTTC. The chain is encoded by TRBV7-3 joined to TRBJ2-1, and perhaps TRBD2 as D gene, on 6 matching bases. The cysteine opens and the phenylalanine closes a CDR3 of 15 amino acids. Here the CDR3 DNA is all that survives: 45 bases in frame from base 1. The germline V gene sets CDR1 to SGHTA and CDR2 to FQGTGA. The trim is 2 bases for V and 8 bases for J, with a gap of 16 bases between the germline ends.